Listed here are 18 T cell receptor beta chains from one sample, sequenced in a study of control samples from healthy donors and cancer patients. TCRdb keeps only in-frame clones here, not all; method: immunoSEQ multiplex PCR. The sample includes approximately 60,000 clones, about nine tenths of them seen just once. The sample taken for sequencing was PBMCs. Receptors originate from a woman in her 50s with colorectal cancer.

The chain combines TRBV28 with TRBJ1-1, with 7 bases identical to TRBD1. The CDR3 consists of 20 residues. Trimming removed 3 bases from V and 0 bases from J; junction bases left unmatched: 19. Germline-derived CDR1 and CDR2 are MDHEN and SYDVKM. CDR3 sequence reads: CASSFWEFDRAGGMNTEAFF. The CDR3 nucleotides read TGTGCCAGCAGTTTTTGGGAGTTTGACAGGGCCGGGGGTATGAACACTGAAGCTTTCTTT.

J is TRBJ1-2 and V is TRBV10-3, with TRBD1 as a possible D gene (5 bases). Trimming removed 5 bases at V and 6 bases at J, with 13 bases between. Per the germline V gene, CDR1 is ENHRY and CDR2 is SYGVKD. The CDR3 has 13 residues. The CDR3 DNA reads as TGTGCCATCAGTTTCCAGGGCGCGGATGGCTACACCTTC. As protein: CAISFQGADGYTF.

The chain is built from TRBV9 and TRBJ2-7, with D tentatively TRBD1 (6 bases). The CDR3 covers 15 residues. V shed 4 bases and J shed 5 bases, with 19 bases lying between them. CDR1 and CDR2 (germline): SGDLS, YYNGEE. CDR3 residues: CASSPHPAGEDEQYF. In DNA, the CDR3 is TGTGCCAGCAGCCCCCACCCGGCAGGGGAAGACGAGCAGTACTTC.

The DNA of the CDR3 is TGTGCCAGCGGACAGGGGGCTGGTTTAGCCAAAAACATTCAGTACTTC. Encoded protein: CASGQGAGLAKNIQYF. The chain couples TRBV2 to TRBJ2-4; 11 bases fit TRBD1. Unmatched junction bases numbered 6, after V lost 8 bases and J lost 0 bases. Germline V gene data show CDR1 as SNHLY and CDR2 as FYNNEI. The CDR3 runs 16 residues.

J is TRBJ2-5 and V is TRBV7-6, with D possibly TRBD2 on 6 matching bases. V lost 3 bases and J lost 3, with 14 bases in between. Germline-derived CDR1 and CDR2 are SGHVS and FNYEAQ. The CDR3 spans 15 residues. CDR3 loop: CASSLEFGGEETQYF. The CDR3 bases are TGTGCCAGCAGCTTGGAATTCGGCGGGGAAGAGACCCAGTACTTC.

The gene calls are TRBV3-1 (or the pseudogene TRBV3-2) and TRBJ2-6; 11 nucleotides match TRBD1. The CDR3 is made up of 15 amino acids. Germline trimming cut 7 bases from V and 2 bases from J; bases unmatched to any gene: 1. Germline V CDR1 and CDR2: LGHDT, YNNKEL (reference sequence). CDR3 protein: CASTDRGPGANVLTF. CDR3 in DNA: TGTGCCAGCACGGACAGGGGGCCTGGGGCCAACGTCCTGACTTTC.

V is TRBV3-1 (or the pseudogene TRBV3-2) and J is TRBJ2-3; 8 bases match TRBD1. The germline CDR1 and CDR2 sequences are LGHDT and YNNKEL (reference sequence). V was clipped by 0 bases and J by 2 bases; unmatched bases: 7. The CDR3 covers 17 residues. CDR3 coding DNA: TGTGCCAGCAGCCAAGACTGGAGACAGGGGAACACAGATACGCAGTATTTT. Its translation is CASSQDWRQGNTDTQYF.

The chain joins TRBV30 to TRBJ2-2, with 8 bases matching TRBD1. V lost 5 bases and J lost 7; bases outside the gene matches: 3. Per germline, CDR1 GTSNPN and CDR2 SVGIG (reference sequence). This CDR3 has 12 residues. The CDR3 protein is CAWRDRGGELFF. The DNA for the CDR3 is TGTGCCTGGCGCGACAGGGGCGGGGAGCTGTTTTTT.

This chain uses TRBV30 with TRBJ1-2, with D perhaps TRBD1 (5 bases). The CDR3 sequence is 19 residues long. Trimming left V 4 bases short and J 3 bases short, with 30 bases between. Per germline, CDR1 GTSNPN and CDR2 SVGIG (reference sequence). The CDR3 sequence is CAWNPRLAGRRGPYYGYTF. The CDR3 DNA sequence: TGTGCCTGGAATCCGCGGCTAGCGGGTAGACGGGGACCATACTATGGCTACACCTTC.

The chain is built from TRBV28 and TRBJ2-7; D is unresolved. There are 13 residues in the CDR3. Trimming took 2 bases from V and 6 from J, leaving 11 bases between them. CDR1 and CDR2 from the germline V gene are MDHEN and SYDVKM. The CDR3 region is CASSLNTPSEQYF. The CDR3 DNA sequence: TGTGCCAGCAGTTTAAACACCCCCTCCGAGCAGTACTTC. The whole variable domain, filled in from reference TRBV28 and TRBJ2-7, reads DVKVTQSSRYLVKRTGEKVFLECVQDMDHENMFWYRQDPGLGLRLIYFSYDVKMKEKGDIPEGYSVSREKKERFSLILESASTNQTSMYLCASSLNTPSEQYFGPGTRLTVT.

This chain uses TRBV5-1 with TRBJ2-5; weak D call: TRBD1 (6 bases). The V and J ends lost 0 bases and 3 bases respectively, with 6 bases between them. The germline V gene has CDR1 SGHRS and CDR2 YFSETQ. CDR3 length equals 13 residues. CDR3 sequence: CASSLGTEETQYF. CDR3 sequence (DNA): TGCGCCAGCAGCTTGGGGACAGAAGAGACCCAGTACTTC.

V and J are TRBV5-1 and TRBJ2-3; the D gene is possibly TRBD1 (6 bases). The CDR3 runs to 16 residues. V was shortened by 4 bases and J by 1 base, with 16 bases between the two germline ends. Germline V lookup: CDR1 SGHRS, CDR2 YFSETQ. The CDR3 reads CASSGEQGSGTDTQYF. The CDR3 coding sequence is TGCGCCAGCAGCGGGGAACAGGGATCTGGCACAGATACGCAGTATTTT.

The chain has TRBV11-2 and TRBJ2-3; D may be TRBD1 or TRBD2 (6 bases each). This CDR3 is built from 14 residues. The germline CDR1 and CDR2 sequences are SGHAT and FQNNGV. V lost 7 bases to trimming and J lost 2 bases, with 13 bases between them. The CDR3 spells CASTRQDYTDTQYF. As DNA, the CDR3 is TGTGCCAGCACCAGACAGGACTACACAGATACGCAGTATTTT.

The rearrangement uses TRBV4-2 and TRBJ2-3; possibly TRBD2 for D (6 bases). The CDR3 extends over 18 amino acids. V shed 0 bases and J shed 4 bases, with 20 bases lying between them. CDR1 LGHNA and CDR2 YNFKEQ come from the germline V gene. In DNA, the CDR3 is TGTGCCAGCAGCCAAGATCTAATGGTGGGGGGAGTACCAGATACGCAGTATTTT. Protein sequence: CASSQDLMVGGVPDTQYF.

V usage is TRBV19 and J usage is TRBJ2-3; 10 positions agree with TRBD2. J lost 1 base, V lost 3 bases, and 4 bases had no gene match. Germline CDR1 LNHDA, CDR2 SQIVND (reference sequence). The CDR3 sequence is 16 residues long. For the CDR3, the DNA is TGTGCCAGTAGTATGGGGCTAGCGGGGGGCACAGATACGCAGTATTTT. Amino acids: CASSMGLAGGTDTQYF. Looking up the rest from reference TRBV19 and TRBJ2-3 gives the full variable domain: DGGITQSPKYLFRKEGQNVTLSCEQNLNHDAMYWYRQDPGQGLRLIYYSQIVNDFQKGDIAEGYSVSREKKESFPLTVTSAQKNPTAFYLCASSMGLAGGTDTQYFGPGTRLTVL.

The count of this clone is one. The chain carries TRBV5-1 and TRBJ2-2; possible D gene TRBD1, 6 bases. The CDR3 is made up of 15 amino acids. V lost 1 base and J lost 5, with 12 bases in between. Germline CDR1 SGHRS, CDR2 YFSETQ. CDR3 in DNA: TGCGCCAGCAGCTTGAGTACAGGGCAAACCGGGGAGCTGTTTTTT. It translates to CASSLSTGQTGELFF.

This clone has only one observation. The chain combines TRBV5-1 with TRBJ1-1; D is uncertain. CDR3 size: 16 residues. Germline V gene data show CDR1 as SGHRS and CDR2 as YFSETQ. Trimming removed 0 bases from V and 4 bases from J, with 16 bases in between. CDR3 DNA sequence: TGCGCCAGCAGCTTGGGTTTATTCATGGTTGGCACTGAAGCTTTCTTT. Its protein is CASSLGLFMVGTEAFF.

This sequence joins TRBV9 and TRBJ2-2, with D hard to call. This CDR3 is built from 15 residues. V lost 0 bases and J lost 0, with 6 bases in between. Germline CDR1 and CDR2: SGDLS and YYNGEE. CDR3: CASSVDRTNTGELFF. In DNA form, the CDR3 reads TGTGCCAGCAGCGTAGACAGAACGAACACCGGGGAGCTGTTTTTT.